What follows are 24 T cell receptor beta chains derived from one specimen sequenced in a study of T-cell reconstitution after alpha-beta-depleted transplantation in children. For TCRbeta, the library was prepared with unique molecular identifiers. TCRdb itself ran the PCR reads through MiXCR, one entry per CDR3 protein. The sample carries 580,000 or so distinct CDR3 sequences, more than 20% recorded once. The sequences come from PBMCs, mostly from graft donor cells, collected 360 days after TCRalphabeta/CD19-depleted stem cell transplant. The receptor set was obtained from a boy less than two years old who had a stem cell transplant for acute myeloid leukemia, so the T cells may come from the graft donor.

This rearrangement joins TRBV12-3 or TRBV12-4 to TRBJ2-7; D ambiguous. This CDR3 has 16 residues. V gave up 1 base and J gave up 2 bases, with 15 bases separating them. This CDR3 is CASSLGARVTPYEQYF. The CDR3, as DNA: TGTGCCAGCAGTTTAGGGGCCCGGGTGACACCCTACGAGCAGTACTTC.

The chain uses TRBV5-1 and TRBJ2-1, with 9 bases identical to TRBD2. The junction had 5 bases not matched to a gene; V was cut back by 2 bases and J by 5 bases. This CDR3 spans 15 amino acids. The germline CDR1 and CDR2 sequences are SGHRS and YFSETQ. In DNA, the CDR3 is TGCGCCAGCAGCTTTTTGCGGGGGGGCGACAATGAGCAGTTCTTC. Its translation: CASSFLRGGDNEQFF.

At least ten counts were recorded for this clonotype. V is TRBV29-1 and J is TRBJ2-7, with TRBD2 matching over 10 bases. After removal of 4 bases from V and 2 bases from J, the junction contained 2 bases not matched to a gene. CDR1 and CDR2 from the germline V gene are SQVTM and ANQGSEA. The CDR3 is 13 amino acids. The CDR3 DNA reads TGCAGCGTTGGGACTAGCGGTGCCTACGAGCAGTACTTC. Its translation: CSVGTSGAYEQYF.

Regarding this clonotype: A junction end diverges from the germline sequence, so it may reflect a read error. The CDR3 DNA reads TGTGCCAGCAGTTCCTTAGCGGGGAGCTCCTGCAATGAGCAGTTCTTC. It yields the protein CASSSLAGSSCNEQFF. The gene calls are TRBV12-3 or TRBV12-4 and TRBJ2-1; 8 bases are a match to TRBD2. CDR3 size: 16 residues.

This clonotype was seen a handful of times. The chain couples TRBV7-9 to TRBJ1-4, with 11 bases fitting TRBD1. This CDR3 has 15 amino acids. With 3 bases clipped from V and 8 bases from J, the junction kept 5 bases outside the gene matches. Germline values: CDR1 SEHNR, CDR2 FQNEAQ (reference sequence). The CDR3 DNA follows: TGTGCCAGCAGCTTGCGGACAGGGGGCGGGGAAAAACTGTTTTTT. Protein sequence: CASSLRTGGGEKLFF.

Worth noting for this clonotype: This may be a read error, as it is one base from a much larger clone. CDR3 DNA sequence: TGCAGCGTTAAGATTGGGGATACGCAGTATTTT. Its protein product is CSVKIGDTQYF. The chain recombines TRBV29-1 with TRBJ2-3; no reliable D call. This CDR3 comprises 11 residues. Looked up from germline, CDR1 is SQVTM and CDR2 is ANQGSEA. The V end was cut by 5 bases, the J end by 6 bases, with 9 bases between.

The genes are TRBV5-6 and TRBJ2-3; D is ambiguous. V lost 3 bases to trimming and J lost 4 bases, with 9 bases between them. The CDR3 sequence is 13 residues long. The germline V gene encodes CDR1 SGHDT and CDR2 YYEEEE. CDR3 protein: CASSSSLPDTQYF. The DNA for the CDR3 is TGTGCCAGCAGCTCCTCTCTCCCAGATACGCAGTATTTT.

The chain couples TRBV4-3 to TRBJ2-7; tentative D call: TRBD1 (7 bases). The CDR3 is 17 residues long. The germline V and J ends were trimmed by 4 bases and 2 bases, with 21 bases remaining between them. CDR1 is LGHNA and CDR2 is YSLEER in the germline V gene. CDR3 sequence (DNA): TGCGCCAGCAGCCTAACCTCAGCAGGGGGGCGCGCCTACGAGCAGTACTTC. It codes for CASSLTSAGGRAYEQYF.

This clonotype turned up a few times. V is TRBV20-1 and J is TRBJ2-5, with no clear D. V was clipped by 6 bases and J by 4 bases, with 15 bases between them. The CDR3 loop spans 13 amino acids. Germline V CDR1 and CDR2: DFQATT, SNEGSKA (reference sequence). CDR3 sequence (DNA): TGCAGTGCCGTTAGAGGTGGCGGAGAGACCCAGTACTTC. Translating it yields CSAVRGGGETQYF.

The chain uses TRBV20-1 and TRBJ1-1; TRBD1 is a possible D gene (6 bases). Germline V gene lookup returns CDR1 DFQATT and CDR2 SNEGSKA (reference sequence). V dropped 3 bases and J dropped 7 bases, with 18 bases sitting between them. The CDR3 totals 14 residues. This CDR3 reads CSARPYGGPGEAFF. DNA for the CDR3: TGCAGTGCTAGGCCTTACGGGGGCCCAGGTGAAGCTTTCTTT.

This chain links TRBV20-1 with TRBJ1-6; no clear D gene. This CDR3 is 14 amino acids long. Germline V gene lookup returns CDR1 DFQATT and CDR2 SNEGSKA (reference sequence). V lost 6 bases and J lost 2, with 11 bases in between. CDR3 amino acids: CSAARDAYNSPLHF. The CDR3, as DNA: TGCAGTGCCGCCCGGGATGCCTATAATTCACCCCTCCACTTT.

The rearrangement links TRBV20-1 to TRBJ2-7; 8 positions match TRBD1. CDR3 size: 12 residues. Losses at the gene ends were 3 bases for V and 6 bases for J; bases not matched to a gene: 4. Germline CDR1 reads DFQATT; CDR2 reads SNEGSKA (reference sequence). CDR3 DNA: TGCAGTGCTAGCCAGGGGGCGCGCGAGCAGTACGTC. Protein sequence: CSASQGAREQYV.

At least ten counts were recorded for this clonotype. The chain recombines TRBV21-1 with TRBJ1-2; the table's D call of TRBD1 was not tested on the DNA. TRBV21-1 is a pseudogene. The CDR3 covers 17 residues. CDR3 residues: CASSKERTGRGTYGYTF. As DNA, the CDR3 is TGTGCCAGCAGCAAAGAAAGAACGGGCAGGGGGACCTATGGCTACACCTTC.

The chain carries TRBV12-3 or TRBV12-4 and TRBJ2-7; possible D gene TRBD2, 6 bases. V lost 8 bases, J lost 5 bases, and 19 bases lay in between. The CDR3 has 14 amino acids. CDR3 sequence: CASCWGVQYHEQYF. DNA for the CDR3: TGTGCCAGCTGTTGGGGGGTACAGTACCACGAGCAGTACTTC.

The chain joins TRBV24-1 to TRBJ2-1, with 7 positions matching TRBD2. Germline CDR1 reads KGHDR; CDR2 reads SFDVKD. V lost 0 bases and J lost 1; bases outside the gene matches: 5. This CDR3 comprises 17 residues. The CDR3 bases are TGTGCCACCAGTGATTTGCGGAGCGGGGAATCCTACAATGAGCAGTTCTTC. This sequence encodes CATSDLRSGESYNEQFF.

This clonotype was counted many times. V and J are TRBV20-1 and TRBJ1-2; perhaps TRBD1 as D (5 bases). This CDR3 comprises 17 residues. Germline CDR1 is DFQATT and CDR2 is SNEGSKA (reference sequence). The ends were cut back, 0 bases at V and 1 base at J, with 18 bases in the middle. This CDR3 reads CSAREEGTDSFNYGYTF. The CDR3 DNA follows: TGCAGTGCTAGAGAGGAGGGGACCGATTCCTTTAACTATGGCTACACCTTC.

This clonotype was detected a few times. The chain combines TRBV7-6 with TRBJ2-1, with D perhaps TRBD2 (6 bases). From germline, CDR1 is SGHVS and CDR2 FNYEAQ. Trimming shortened V by 3 bases and J by 6 bases, and 12 bases separated the two germline ends. CDR3 size: 14 residues. The CDR3 nucleotides are TGTGCCAGCAGCTTTCTTACTAGCCCCAATGAGCAGTTCTTC. Protein product: CASSFLTSPNEQFF.

In this sample, this clonotype turned up many times. The chain is built from TRBV7-2 and TRBJ2-7; D remains unclear. Germline assignment: CDR1 SGHTA and CDR2 FQGNSA. The CDR3 is 15 residues long. The V end was cut by 5 bases, the J end by 5 bases, with 19 bases between. Here the CDR3 DNA reads TGTGCCAGCAGCCCCCAGGCAGGTGGTGGGAACGAGCAGTACTTC. Its translation is CASSPQAGGGNEQYF.

In this sample, this clonotype turned up a few times. The chain is built from TRBV10-3 and TRBJ1-1; 11 nucleotides align to TRBD1. Germline V gene sequence: CDR1 ENHRY, CDR2 SYGVKD. With V trimmed by 4 bases and J by 6 bases, 7 bases remained unmatched. The CDR3 has 15 residues. Written as DNA, the CDR3 is TGTGCCATCAGTGGGAAGGACAGGGGGCCCTCTGAAGCTTTCTTT. Amino acids: CAISGKDRGPSEAFF.

This clonotype was counted many times. This sequence joins TRBV6-5 and TRBJ2-7; TRBD1 might be the D (6 bases). Trimming shortened V by 6 bases and J by 6 bases, and 12 bases separated the two germline ends. The CDR3 totals 12 residues. Germline V gene sequence: CDR1 MNHEY, CDR2 SVGAGI. CDR3 DNA sequence: TGTGCCAGCAGCTTGGACAGACGCGAGCAGTACTTC. Translation: CASSLDRREQYF.

This clonotype has only a few counts. The genes are TRBV7-2 and TRBJ1-1, with D unresolved. The CDR3 spans 13 residues. Trimming stripped 1 base from V and 6 bases from J, with 9 bases between. In germline, CDR1 is SGHTA, CDR2 FQGNSA. The CDR3 is CASSLVEGPEAFF. DNA for the CDR3: TGTGCCAGCAGCTTAGTGGAGGGCCCTGAAGCTTTCTTT. The entire variable domain, with the rest obtained from reference TRBV7-2 and TRBJ1-1, is as follows: GAGVSQSPSNKVTEKGKDVELRCDPISGHTALYWYRQSLGQGLEFLIYFQGNSAPDKSGLPSDRFSAERTGGSVSTLTIQRTQQEDSAVYLCASSLVEGPEAFFGQGTRLTVV.

In its sample, this clonotype was seen a few times. The chain carries TRBV3-1 and TRBJ2-7; D is perhaps TRBD2 (5 bases). CDR3 length: 17 residues. V was trimmed by 0 bases and J by 3 bases, leaving 18 bases between them. Germline V gene lookup returns CDR1 LGHDT and CDR2 YNNKEL (reference sequence). CDR3 in DNA: TGTGCCAGCAGCCAAGATCTTTCGGGGAGCGGCCTCTACGAGCAGTACTTC. It encodes CASSQDLSGSGLYEQYF.

There are a few counts of this clonotype. The chain links TRBV27 to TRBJ2-3; 9 positions agree with TRBD1. CDR1 and CDR2 from the germline V gene are MNHEY and SMNVEV (reference sequence). This CDR3 comprises 16 residues. J lost 2 bases, V lost 5 bases, and 8 bases had no gene match. CDR3 sequence reads: CASSPNRGLYTDTQYF. CDR3 nucleotide sequence: TGTGCCAGCAGTCCAAACAGGGGGCTTTACACAGATACGCAGTATTTT.

The rearrangement links TRBV19 to TRBJ2-3; no clear D. Between the trimmed V and J ends, which lost 5 bases and 6 bases, there was a span of 9 bases. This CDR3 region has 12 residues. Germline V gene lookup returns CDR1 LNHDA and CDR2 SQIVND (reference sequence). CDR3 loop: CASSAELDTQYF. The CDR3 DNA is TGTGCCAGTAGTGCCGAGTTGGATACGCAGTATTTT.